The clone carrying this T cell receptor beta chain was recorded only once. No antigen is known for it. PCR amplification relied on 60 Vbeta primers (plus 13 Jbeta primers). This table comes from immunoSEQ multiplex PCR, and its TCRdb copy is limited to in-frame clones, with some not included. The profile shows under 200,000 clones, 70% to 90% of them singletons. The entry originates in a study of cytomegalovirus exposure and HLA in healthy donors. Notes on the study in general: The classifier reportedly diagnosed cytomegalovirus status with high specificity and sensitivity. Later analysis placed DRB1 highest and HLA-C lowest in TCR association rates, which differed by HLA locus. Roughly 170 TCR beta chains were listed as cytomegalovirus-associated.

V dropped 6 bases and J dropped 2; count of bases not matched to a gene: 7. The CDR3 sequence is 15 residues long. In germline, CDR1 is MNHEY, CDR2 SVGAGI. Sequencing was carried out using PBMCs. The sequence was obtained from a man aged 18 to 30 in good health and CMV-seropositive. This rearrangement joins TRBV6-5 to TRBJ1-1, with 9 bases that match TRBD1. The CDR3 here is CASRHLGQGNTEAFF. The CDR3 bases are TGTGCCAGCAGACACTTGGGACAGGGTAACACTGAAGCTTTCTTT.